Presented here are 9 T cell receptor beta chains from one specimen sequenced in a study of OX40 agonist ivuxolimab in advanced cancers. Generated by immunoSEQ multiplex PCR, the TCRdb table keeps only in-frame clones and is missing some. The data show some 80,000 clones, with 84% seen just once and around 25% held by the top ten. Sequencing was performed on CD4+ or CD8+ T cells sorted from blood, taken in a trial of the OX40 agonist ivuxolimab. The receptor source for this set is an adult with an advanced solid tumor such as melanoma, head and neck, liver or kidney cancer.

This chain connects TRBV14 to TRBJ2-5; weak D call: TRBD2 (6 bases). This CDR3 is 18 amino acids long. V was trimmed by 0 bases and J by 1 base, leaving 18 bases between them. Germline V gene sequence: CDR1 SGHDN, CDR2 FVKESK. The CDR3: CASSQDGGWVSRQETQYF. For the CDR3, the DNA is TGTGCCAGCAGCCAAGATGGAGGGTGGGTTAGTCGCCAAGAGACCCAGTACTTC.

DNA of the CDR3: TGTGCCAGCAGCGTCGCGACACCCAGCTCTGGAAACACCATATATTTT. Amino acids: CASSVATPSSGNTIYF. V is TRBV9 and J is TRBJ1-3; D not resolved. The CDR3 runs 16 residues. Germline CDR1 is SGDLS and CDR2 is YYNGEE. V was shortened by 2 bases and J by 0 bases, with 12 bases between the two germline ends.

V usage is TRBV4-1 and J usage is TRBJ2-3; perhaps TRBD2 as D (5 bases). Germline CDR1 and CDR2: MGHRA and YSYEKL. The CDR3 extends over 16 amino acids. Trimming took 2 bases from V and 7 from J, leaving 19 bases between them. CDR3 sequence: CASSQPRLTTTYTQYF. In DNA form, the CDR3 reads TGCGCCAGCAGCCAACCTCGACTCACGACTACTTATACGCAGTATTTT.

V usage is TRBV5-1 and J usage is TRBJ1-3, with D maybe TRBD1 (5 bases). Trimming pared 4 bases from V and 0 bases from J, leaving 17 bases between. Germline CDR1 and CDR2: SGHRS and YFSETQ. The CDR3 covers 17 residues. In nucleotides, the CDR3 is TGCGCCAGCAGCCCAGGTTGGTCAGGGTCCTCTGGAAACACCATATATTTT. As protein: CASSPGWSGSSGNTIYF.

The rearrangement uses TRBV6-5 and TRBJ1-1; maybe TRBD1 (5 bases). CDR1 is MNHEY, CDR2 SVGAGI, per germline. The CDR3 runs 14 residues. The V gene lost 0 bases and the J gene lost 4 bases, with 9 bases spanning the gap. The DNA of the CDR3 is TGTGCCAGCAGTTACTCGGGACCGGGCACTGAAGCTTTCTTT. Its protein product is CASSYSGPGTEAFF.

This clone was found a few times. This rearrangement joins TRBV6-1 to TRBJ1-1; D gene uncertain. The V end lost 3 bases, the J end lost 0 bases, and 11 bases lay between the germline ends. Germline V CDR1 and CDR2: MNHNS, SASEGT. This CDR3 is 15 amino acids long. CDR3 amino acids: CASSDIRSMNTEAFF. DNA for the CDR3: TGTGCCAGCAGTGATATTAGGAGCATGAACACTGAAGCTTTCTTT.

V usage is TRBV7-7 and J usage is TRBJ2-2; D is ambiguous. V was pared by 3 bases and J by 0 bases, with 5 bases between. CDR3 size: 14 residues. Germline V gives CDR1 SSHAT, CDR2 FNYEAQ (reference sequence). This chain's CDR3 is CASSFLPNTGELFF. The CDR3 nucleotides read TGTGCCAGCAGCTTTTTACCGAACACCGGGGAGCTGTTTTTT.

The CDR3: CASSSGSSGSTDTQYF. Written as DNA, the CDR3 is TGTGCCAGCAGCTCCGGTAGTAGCGGGAGCACAGATACGCAGTATTTT. J is TRBJ2-3 and V is TRBV7-2; 7 bases are a match to TRBD2. The junction had 7 bases not matched to a gene; V was cut back by 4 bases and J by 0 bases. Per germline, CDR1 SGHTA and CDR2 FQGNSA. CDR3 length equals 16 residues.

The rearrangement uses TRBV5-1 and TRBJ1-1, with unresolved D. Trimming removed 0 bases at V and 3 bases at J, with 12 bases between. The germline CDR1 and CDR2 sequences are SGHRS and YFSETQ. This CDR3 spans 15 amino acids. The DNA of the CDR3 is TGCGCCAGCAGCTTGGACGGGATGAGGCACACTGAAGCTTTCTTT. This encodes CASSLDGMRHTEAFF.